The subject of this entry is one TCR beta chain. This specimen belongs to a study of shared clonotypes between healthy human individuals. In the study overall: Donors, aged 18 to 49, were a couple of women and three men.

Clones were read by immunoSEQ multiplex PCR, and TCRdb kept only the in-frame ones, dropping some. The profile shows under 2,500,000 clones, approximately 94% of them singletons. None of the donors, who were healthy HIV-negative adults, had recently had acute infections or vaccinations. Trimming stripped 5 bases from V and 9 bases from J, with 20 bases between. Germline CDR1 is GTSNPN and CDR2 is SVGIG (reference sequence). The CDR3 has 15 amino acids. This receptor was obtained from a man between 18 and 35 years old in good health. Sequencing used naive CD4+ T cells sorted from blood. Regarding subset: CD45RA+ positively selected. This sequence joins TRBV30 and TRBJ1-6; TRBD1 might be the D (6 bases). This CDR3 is CAWDLQGRLGSPLHF. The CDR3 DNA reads TGTGCCTGGGACCTGCAGGGGAGGCTAGGTTCACCCCTCCACTTT.